This TCR beta chain was identified during a study of blood T cells in healthy people across ages. The CDR3 covers 13 residues. V was shortened by 3 bases and J by 10 bases, with 13 bases between the two germline ends. The germline gives CDR1 SEHNR, CDR2 FQNEAQ (reference sequence). Caucasian individuals from Russia who were healthy and aged 6 to 90 acted as donors. Combining a sample-barcoded 5' primer with a J-beta primer mix, a second PCR ran for about 6 to 12 cycles. TCRdb re-derived calls from the 5' RACE reads in MiXCR, one entry per CDR3 protein. The sample records 800,000 to 950,000 distinct CDR3 sequences, about 28% being singletons. These same data were also listed under a study on T cells of mothers and their children.

Specimen: blood. This chain connects TRBV7-9 to TRBJ2-1, with D perhaps matching TRBD1 (6 bases). This sequence originates from a woman in her forties in good health. CDR3 in amino acids: CASSLNTGTEQFF. CDR3 DNA sequence: TGTGCCAGCAGCTTGAATACCGGGACAGAGCAGTTCTTC.